This T cell receptor (beta chain) was recovered during a study of regulatory T cells in long-lasting Graves disease. Whole-study findings and limits: Newly diagnosed patients shared about a thousand public clonotypes; persistent patients shared some 2,700. Persistent disease samples used TRBV28, TRBJ1-2 and TRBJ2-5 preferentially.

The CDR3 contains 13 residues. Germline CDR1 and CDR2: LNHNV and YYDKDF (reference sequence). Trimming removed 5 bases from V and 9 bases from J, with 14 bases in between. CDR3 regions were amplified by Arm-PCR using iRepertoire HTBI primers to build TCR beta libraries. Authors' methods: Throughout the samples, researchers identified roughly 57 TRBV and around 15 TRBJ segments. One entry per CDR3 protein results from TCRdb running MiXCR on the multiplex PCR reads. V and J calls and clone size were set by TCRdb, not the authors. The repertoire consists of approximately 400,000 distinct CDR3 sequences, with 14% to 15% occurring once and the leading ten covering over 15%. Concerning this clonotype itself: Its antigen remains unknown.

Regarding time point: newly diagnosed GD, antithyroid drugs for less than 3 months. The TCR library used RNA extracted from PBMCs. These data were likewise used in another study, on T cells in Graves' hyperthyroidism and ophthalmopathy.

Sequencing was performed on peripheral blood mononuclear cells (PBMCs), taken at new diagnosis, from a patient treated with antithyroid drugs. The chain links TRBV15 to TRBJ2-1; the D gene is possibly TRBD1 (5 bases). The TCR was taken from a woman under 40 with Graves disease. CDR3 amino acids: CATSFRVIVEQFF. CDR3 DNA: TGTGCCACCAGCTTCAGGGTAATAGTTGAGCAGTTCTTC.